The table lists the clone carrying this T cell receptor (beta chain) with many counts. Trimming left V 6 bases short and J 1 base short, with 15 bases between. This CDR3 has 15 residues. The data were taken from a study of patients and donors after allogeneic stem cell transplantation. MiXCR, applied by TCRdb to the RT-PCR reads, yields one record per CDR3 protein. The sample holds over 400,000 distinct CDR3 sequences, roughly 16% seen once. Sequencing input: blood, either unsorted or a sorted T cell fraction (not recorded which). This clonotype was sampled from a human donor who was either an allogeneic HSCT recipient or a stem cell or donor lymphocyte infusion donor (not recorded which). It is not recorded whose cells these are; they may come from a transplant donor. The genes are TRBV12-3 or TRBV12-4 and TRBJ1-1, with unresolved D. CDR3 DNA sequence: TGTGCCAGCAGCCCTCGGCCCCCGCGGAACACTGAAGCTTTCTTT. Its protein is CASSPRPPRNTEAFF.